These T cell receptor beta chains were read from a single sample in a study of T cell responses to AZD1222 COVID-19 vaccine. Produced via immunoSEQ multiplex PCR; TCRdb's table is partial and in-frame only. This sample has some 100,000 clones, with about 87% found just once. This material consisted of peripheral blood, taken on day 0 of AZD1222 vaccination. These receptors all come from an adult in good health. Both conserved end residues are part of each CDR3. A D gene is named only where the DNA matches it firmly. The listing skips clone size in some rows; elsewhere it reads once, few, many or a size class.

TGTGCCAGCGGCAATCAGCCCCAGCATTTT | CASGNQPQHF | TRBJ1-5 | - | TRBV28 | -
TGTGCCAGCAGCCCAAGCGGGGCATGGGCAGATACGCAGTATTTT | CASSPSGAWADTQYF | TRBJ2-3 | TRBD2 | TRBV28 | -
TGTGCCAGCAGACCTACAGGGGGAGTAGGGGAAAAACTGTTTTTT | CASRPTGGVGEKLFF | TRBJ1-4 | TRBD1 | TRBV2 | -
TGCGCCAGCAGCCTGACTAGCGTCTCCTACGAGCAGTACTTC | CASSLTSVSYEQYF | TRBJ2-7 | TRBD2 | TRBV5-1 | once
TGTGCCAGCAGTCAGACAGGTGGATCACCCCTCCACTTT | CASSQTGGSPLHF | TRBJ1-6 | - | TRBV12-3/TRBV12-4 | once
TGTGCCAGCAGTAGTCCTGCGGATCTAAACTATGGCTACACCTTC | CASSSPADLNYGYTF | TRBJ1-2 | - | TRBV28 | -
TGCGCCAGCAGCCCCGCCCCCGGCGGACCCAATGAGCAGTTCTTC | CASSPAPGGPNEQFF | TRBJ2-1 | - | TRBV5-1 | -
TGTGCCAGCAGCCCTCACTCTAACCGTGAGCAGTTCTTC | CASSPHSNREQFF | TRBJ2-1 | - | TRBV5-8 | -
TGTGCCAGCCTACAAAAGGGGGCGAGGGGACGGCCTGGAAACACCATATATTTT | CASLQKGARGRPGNTIYF | TRBJ1-3 | TRBD1 | TRBV19 | -
TGTGCCAGCAGTTTGAAGTGGAGCGGGCAGTTCTTC | CASSLKWSGQFF | TRBJ2-1 | - | TRBV12-3/TRBV12-4 | -
TGTGCCAGCAGTTATAGTGGTATCAATCAGCCCCAGCATTTT | CASSYSGINQPQHF | TRBJ1-5 | - | TRBV6-9 | -
TGTGCCAGCAGTTTAGGTGTGGCATCGGGGGCCAACGTCCTGACTTTC | CASSLGVASGANVLTF | TRBJ2-6 | - | TRBV28 | once
TGTGCCAGCAGCCCACGCGGGGAGAATCAGCCCCAGCATTTT | CASSPRGENQPQHF | TRBJ1-5 | - | TRBV7-6 | -
TGTGCCAGCAGCCCGGGGAGGGCCCAAGAGACCCAGTACTTC | CASSPGRAQETQYF | TRBJ2-5 | TRBD2 | TRBV11-2 | -
TGTGCCAGCAGACCTACAGGGTGGGATGAGCAGTTCTTC | CASRPTGWDEQFF | TRBJ2-1 | - | TRBV2 | -